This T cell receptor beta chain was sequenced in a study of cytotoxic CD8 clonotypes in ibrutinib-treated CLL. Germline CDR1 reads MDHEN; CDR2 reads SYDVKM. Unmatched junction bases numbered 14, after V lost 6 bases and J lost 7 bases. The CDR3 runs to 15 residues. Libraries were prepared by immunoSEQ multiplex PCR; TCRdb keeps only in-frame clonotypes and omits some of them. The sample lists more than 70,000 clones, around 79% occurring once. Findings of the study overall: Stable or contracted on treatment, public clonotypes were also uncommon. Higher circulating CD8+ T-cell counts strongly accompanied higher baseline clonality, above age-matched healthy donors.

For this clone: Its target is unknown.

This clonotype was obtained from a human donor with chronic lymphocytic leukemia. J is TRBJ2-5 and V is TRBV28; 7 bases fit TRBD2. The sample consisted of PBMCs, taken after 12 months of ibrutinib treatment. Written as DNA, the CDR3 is TGTGCCAGCAGGGGGGGAGGGTCTTTTGGAGGGACCCAGTACTTC. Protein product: CASRGGGSFGGTQYF.